The entry that follows covers one T cell receptor beta chain sequence. What it binds is not known. Libraries were prepared by immunoSEQ multiplex PCR; TCRdb keeps only in-frame clonotypes and omits some of them. The profile shows about 90,000 clones, about nine tenths of them singletons. This entry belongs to a study of graft-versus-host responses after intestinal transplantation. Study context: Following induction with anti-thymocyte globulin, all recipients were given tacrolimus and steroids for three to four years.

The CDR3 sequence is 15 residues long. CDR1 is LGHNA and CDR2 is YNFKEQ in the germline V gene. With V trimmed by 3 bases and J by 3 bases, 6 bases remained unmatched. This TCR was sampled from a human donor who received an intestinal transplant. The material sequenced was unstimulated CD4+ T cells sorted from spleen or lymph node cells, taken before intestinal transplant. The chain links TRBV4-2 to TRBJ2-7; the match to TRBD2 covers 9 bases. The CDR3 region is CASSHPGLAYYEQYF. The CDR3 nucleotides are TGTGCCAGCAGCCACCCGGGACTAGCTTACTACGAGCAGTACTTC.